This T cell receptor (beta chain) is from a study of blood T cell repertoires in COVID-19 (dated by TCRdb to 2018 to 2020). Regarding the research as a whole: The collaborator samples originated in the United States, Italy and Spain and spanned the acute and convalescent phases of COVID-19. Where available, HLA class I and class II types were obtained from metadata supplied by the sample provider rather than from assay-based typing. The prospective study material was composed of cDNA or gDNA derived from T cells, B-cell-depleted T cells, or PBMCs. The repertoires were released in a freely available public database meant as a resource for research on the immune response to SARS-CoV-2. A de-identified subject ID, COVID-19 status, age in years and sex were almost always included in the sample metadata. Samples were obtained from the ongoing ImmuneRACE study (first 160 participants) and from over 1,000 subjects provided by 6 global collaborators. The dataset comprised deeply sampled blood TCRbeta repertoires from subjects exposed to, actively infected with, or recovered from COVID-19. General conclusions and limits of the study: The quantity of clinical and demographic metadata differed by source and by participant and was supplied without curation.

Details on this clone: Its antigen remains undetermined. Base qualities were left out, and no much larger clone turns up one base away.

Whole blood was collected in K2EDTA tubes by collaborating institutions according to the institutions' own protocols. For TCRbeta analysis, collaborators shipped samples as frozen whole blood, isolated PBMCs, or DNA extracted from either of those sample types. V lost 7 bases and J lost 3 bases; the stretch between them is 10 bases long. Via the germline V gene, CDR1 is SNHLY and CDR2 FYNNEI. The CDR3 goes from the cysteine to the phenylalanine over 13 residues. Solely the CDR3 DNA is kept, with 39 bases framed from the first base. TCRbeta CDR3 regions were amplified from genomic DNA using the immunoSEQ Assay, a bias-controlled multiplex PCR. The original pipeline was this. Nucleated cell counts per sample were estimated from amplification of reference gene primers within the assay. To quantify the absolute abundance of each unique TCRbeta CDR3 rearrangement, sequence reads were collapsed and filtered. For each sample, productive Simpson clonality was calculated as the square root of Simpson's diversity index across productive rearrangements. TCRdb holds this immuneACCESS table with in-frame rearrangements only. Some clones are missing; in checked studies, unresolved V genes explain under half, and the rest has no known cause. V, J and clone size are those of that table, while D and trimming were read from the DNA. The sample table contains 100,000 to 150,000 clones; only one count was recorded for around 83% of them. The ten largest make up 5.9% of the sample.

Specimen: peripheral blood. The chain uses TRBV2 and TRBJ1-5, with the D gene call left open. The clonotype comes from a man of 80 years or more with active or convalescent COVID-19. CDR3 loop: CASTGSLNQPQHF. The nucleotide sequence reads TGTGCCAGCACCGGGAGCCTCAATCAGCCCCAGCATTTT.